Following are 25 T cell receptor beta chains from one sample sequenced in a study of metastatic and nonmetastatic thyroid tumors. TCRdb re-analyzed the PCR reads through MiXCR. Among 30,000 to 40,000 clones listed, around an eighth were seen once. Every patient was untreated before thyroid surgery. The sample taken for sequencing was blood. The receptors shown here come from a female donor with papillary thyroid cancer or a benign thyroid nodule (not recorded which). Some clones in this sample may be carry-over from other donors' samples.

On this clone itself: Germline is not matched at one junction end, which may reflect a read error. V gene TRBV6-2 or TRBV6-3 combines with J gene TRBJ2-7; D call uncertain. CDR3 length: 12 amino acids. Looked up from germline, CDR1 is MNHEY and CDR2 is SVGEGT. The CDR3 here is CASSYGVREQHF. The CDR3 DNA follows: TGTGCCAGCAGTTACGGGGTACGCGAGCAGCACTTC.

As regards this clone: The junction differs from germline at one of its ends, possibly a read error. The V gene is TRBV6-1, the J gene TRBJ2-4; D possibly corresponds to TRBD1 (5 bases). CDR1 is MNHNS and CDR2 is SASEGT in the germline V gene. The CDR3 loop spans 15 amino acids. This chain's CDR3 is CASNTRQLAKNSQYF. CDR3 nucleotides: TGTGCCAGCAACACCAGACAGTTAGCCAAAAACAGTCAGTACTTC.

There are many counts of this clone. CDR3 region: CASSLGGDTGELFF. CDR3 nucleotide sequence: TGTGCCAGCAGCTTGGGCGGGGACACCGGGGAGCTGTTTTTT. V is TRBV5-6 and J is TRBJ2-2, with a tentative D call TRBD2 (6 bases). The ends were cut back, 0 bases at V and 3 bases at J, with 6 bases in the middle. Germline V gene sequence: CDR1 SGHDT, CDR2 YYEEEE. This CDR3 has 14 amino acids.

This clone showed up many times. The rearrangement joins TRBV4-2 to TRBJ2-3; D call uncertain. Germline V CDR1 and CDR2: LGHNA, YNFKEQ. Trimming pared 1 base from V and 1 base from J, leaving 3 bases between. The CDR3 totals 13 residues. The CDR3 loop is CASSQVGTDTQYF. CDR3 in DNA: TGTGCCAGCAGCCAAGTAGGCACAGATACGCAGTATTTT.

The table lists this clone with a few counts. CDR3 coding DNA: TGTGCCAGCAGCCATCGGACAGGGGGTCAGCCCCAGCATTTT. Translated: CASSHRTGGQPQHF. The chain uses TRBV3-1 and TRBJ1-5; 10 bases agree with TRBD1. This CDR3 has 14 residues. Germline trimming cut 3 bases from V and 6 bases from J; bases unmatched to any gene: 2. Germline CDR1 reads LGHDT; CDR2 reads YNNKEL (reference sequence).

The chain links TRBV5-4 to TRBJ2-6, with D unresolved. Germline V gene lookup returns CDR1 SGHNT and CDR2 YYREEE (reference sequence). V dropped 7 bases and J dropped 8 bases, with 22 bases sitting between them. This CDR3 region has 16 residues. The CDR3 sequence: CASAFGVLRAPNVLTF. For the CDR3, the DNA is TGTGCCAGCGCCTTCGGTGTCCTCCGAGCGCCCAACGTCCTGACTTTC. The whole variable domain, remainder taken from reference TRBV5-4 and TRBJ2-6, is ETGVTQSPTHLIKTRGQQVTLRCSSQSGHNTVSWYQQALGQGPQFIFQYYREEENGRGNFPPRFSGLQFPNYSSELNVNALELDDSALYLCASAFGVLRAPNVLTFGAGSRLTVL.

In regard to this clone: The CDR3 does not close with the conserved phenylalanine or tryptophan, likely indicating a read error. The rearrangement links TRBV3-1 to TRBJ1-6; no reliable D call. V lost 1 base and J lost 7, with 14 bases in between. CDR1 LGHDT and CDR2 YNNKEL come from the germline V gene (reference sequence). This CDR3 spans 16 amino acids. The CDR3 coding sequence is TGTGCCAGCAGCCAAGTTCCAGGACCCTCGAATTCACCCCTCCACCTT. Residues: CASSQVPGPSNSPLHL.

V is TRBV19 and J is TRBJ2-1, with D perhaps matching TRBD1 (5 bases). The CDR3 covers 13 residues. The V end lost 5 bases, the J end lost 4 bases, and 9 bases lay between the germline ends. Germline V gene sequence: CDR1 LNHDA, CDR2 SQIVND (reference sequence). CDR3 DNA: TGTGCCAGTAGTGATAACAGGTACAATGAGCAGTTCTTC. Encoded protein: CASSDNRYNEQFF.

This clone was detected ten times or more. The chain employs TRBV7-9 and TRBJ2-6, with D perhaps matching TRBD1 (6 bases). V lost 5 bases, J lost 1 base, and 9 bases lay in between. CDR3 length equals 15 residues. CDR1 and CDR2 (germline): SEHNR, FQNEAQ (reference sequence). The CDR3 spells CASSRGGSGANVLTF. The CDR3 DNA follows: TGTGCCAGCAGCAGAGGGGGATCTGGGGCCAACGTCCTGACTTTC. Combining the CDR3 with reference TRBV7-9 and TRBJ2-6 gives the whole variable domain DTGVSQNPRHKITKRGQNVTFRCDPISEHNRLYWYRQTLGQGPEFLTYFQNEAQLEKSRLLSDRFSAERPKGSFSTLEIQRTEQGDSAMYLCASSRGGSGANVLTFGAGSRLTVL.

At least ten counts were recorded for this clone. V usage is TRBV27 and J usage is TRBJ2-1, with 9 bases that match TRBD2. The CDR3 totals 15 residues. The germline V gene has CDR1 MNHEY and CDR2 SMNVEV (reference sequence). The junction had 7 bases not matched to a gene; V was cut back by 4 bases and J by 6 bases. The CDR3 DNA reads as TGTGCCAGCAGTTCATCTCGCGGGAGGGCCAATGAGCAGTTCTTC. This translates into CASSSSRGRANEQFF.

This clone was counted many times. The genes are TRBV6-5 and TRBJ1-1, with D possibly matching TRBD1 (6 bases). Germline V gene sequence: CDR1 MNHEY, CDR2 SVGAGI. This CDR3 is 16 amino acids long. The V end lost 0 bases, the J end lost 0 bases, and 11 bases lay between the germline ends. The CDR3, as DNA: TGTGCCAGCAGTTACTCGATGAGGGGGATGAACACTGAAGCTTTCTTT. This sequence encodes CASSYSMRGMNTEAFF.

This clone was counted at least ten times. The rearrangement links TRBV30 to TRBJ1-4, with D maybe TRBD1 (5 bases). CDR3 size: 13 residues. The germline gives CDR1 GTSNPN, CDR2 SVGIG (reference sequence). V gave up 3 bases and J gave up 7 bases, with 12 bases separating them. Here the CDR3 DNA reads TGTGCCTGGAGCGGGGGGATAGGTGAAAAACTGTTTTTT. Its translation is CAWSGGIGEKLFF.

In this sample, this clone turned up many times. This chain links TRBV19 with TRBJ1-2; a possible D gene is TRBD1 (6 bases). Germline loops: CDR1 LNHDA, CDR2 SQIVND (reference sequence). The length of the CDR3 is 14 residues. V was cut by 3 bases and J by 4 bases, with 12 bases left in between. CDR3 coding DNA: TGTGCCAGTAGTATTCGGAGGGGGGGCTATGGCTACACCTTC. It codes for CASSIRRGGYGYTF.

This clone was picked up many times. DNA for the CDR3: TGTGCCAGCAGCCAAAGGAGCGGCTCCTACGAGCAGTACTTC. This gives the protein CASSQRSGSYEQYF. This chain links TRBV3-1 with TRBJ2-7; maybe TRBD2 (5 bases). CDR1 is LGHDT, CDR2 YNNKEL, per germline (reference sequence). Deletions cut 2 bases from V and 0 bases from J, with 8 bases between. CDR3 length: 14 amino acids.

In its sample, this clone is large. This chain links TRBV12-3 or TRBV12-4 with TRBJ2-3; D remains ambiguous. The CDR3 runs 14 residues. V lost 3 bases, J lost 2 bases, and 9 bases lay in between. As DNA, the CDR3 is TGTGCCAGCAGTTTTGAGGTTCTCACAGATACGCAGTATTTT. This translates into CASSFEVLTDTQYF.

Comments on this clone: The junction departs from germline at one end; a sequencing error may be responsible. This chain links TRBV11-3 with TRBJ2-2, with 7 bases that match TRBD2. The CDR3 totals 14 residues. The germline gives CDR1 SGHNT, CDR2 YENEEA. The CDR3 sequence: CASSLAGGTGEPFF. The CDR3 bases are TGTGCCAGCAGCTTAGCGGGGGGAACCGGTGAGCCGTTTTTT.

In its sample, this clone was seen a few times. The CDR3 DNA is TGTGCCAGCAGTTTACTAATGGGACTAGCGGGATCCACCGGGGAGCTGTTTTTT. Protein: CASSLLMGLAGSTGELFF. The V call is TRBV28, the J call TRBJ2-2, with 13 bases identical to TRBD2. Germline V gives CDR1 MDHEN, CDR2 SYDVKM. The CDR3 runs 18 residues. The V gene end was trimmed by 2 bases and the J gene end by 4 bases; junction bases not matched to a gene: 7.

This clone showed up many times. The chain is built from TRBV7-8 and TRBJ1-2; D is possibly TRBD1 (6 bases). CDR3 size: 15 residues. Between the trimmed V and J ends, which lost 3 bases and 8 bases, there was a span of 19 bases. Germline V CDR1 and CDR2: SGHVS, FQNEAQ. Here the CDR3 reads CASSFGGSLIGGYTF. DNA of the CDR3: TGTGCCAGCAGCTTCGGGGGCAGTCTTATAGGAGGCTACACCTTC.

The rearrangement links TRBV6-5 to TRBJ1-2; 10 bases fit TRBD1. Per the germline V gene, CDR1 is MNHEY and CDR2 is SVGAGI. With 2 bases clipped from V and 2 bases from J, the junction kept 8 bases outside the gene matches. The CDR3 loop spans 17 amino acids. The DNA of the CDR3 is TGTGCCAGCAGTTACGCCGGGACAGGGGCAGGAAACTATGGCTACACCTTC. Protein product: CASSYAGTGAGNYGYTF.

J is TRBJ2-1 and V is TRBV5-6; D remains ambiguous. The CDR3 runs 11 residues. Germline V gene sequence: CDR1 SGHDT, CDR2 YYEEEE. Trimming removed 1 base at V and 6 bases at J, with 2 bases between. The CDR3 is CASSLTNEQFF. CDR3 in DNA: TGTGCCAGCAGCTTGACCAATGAGCAGTTCTTC.

This clone ranks as medium-sized. The chain employs TRBV28 and TRBJ2-2; D unresolved. V lost 3 bases and J 0 bases, leaving 8 bases between the germline ends. Germline assignment: CDR1 MDHEN and CDR2 SYDVKM. The length of the CDR3 is 15 residues. CDR3 sequence reads: CASSFRYPNTGELFF. The CDR3 nucleotides are TGTGCCAGCAGTTTTCGGTACCCGAACACCGGGGAGCTGTTTTTT.

In this sample, this clone turned up many times. CDR3 DNA: TGTGCCAGCAGCGCCAGGACAGGGACCGGGGAGCTGTTTTTT. Translating it yields CASSARTGTGELFF. This chain joins TRBV7-2 and TRBJ2-2, with 8 bases that match TRBD1. Germline CDR1 and CDR2: SGHTA and FQGNSA. The CDR3 has 14 amino acids. The trim removed 5 bases at V and 5 bases at J, leaving 4 bases unmatched.

Only a few counts were recorded for this clone. This chain links TRBV20-1 with TRBJ2-7; D could derive from TRBD1 or TRBD2 (6 bases each). V dropped 1 base and J dropped 3 bases, with 19 bases sitting between them. The germline gives CDR1 DFQATT, CDR2 SNEGSKA (reference sequence). The length of the CDR3 is 16 residues. This CDR3 reads CSARALEGEYLYEQYF. The CDR3 DNA follows: TGCAGTGCTAGAGCACTGGAGGGGGAATACCTCTACGAGCAGTACTTC.

The rearrangement joins TRBV28 to TRBJ1-2; D gene unclear. Per the germline V gene, CDR1 is MDHEN and CDR2 is SYDVKM. The CDR3 is 14 amino acids. The ends were cut back, 3 bases at V and 3 bases at J, with 11 bases in the middle. CDR3 DNA sequence: TGTGCCAGCAGTTTGTCCCTGGTTGACTATGGCTACACCTTC. Protein sequence: CASSLSLVDYGYTF.

A word on this clone: A much larger clone differs by one base, so this may be a read error. This CDR3 is also generated by other DNA sequences in the sample. The chain employs TRBV30 and TRBJ1-2, with D uncertain. The length of the CDR3 is 12 residues. Germline V CDR1 and CDR2: GTSNPN, SVGIG (reference sequence). Trimming left V 1 base short and J 4 bases short, with 7 bases between. CDR3 loop: CAWSDRAYGYTF. The DNA of the CDR3 is TGTGCCTGGAGTGACCGTGCCTATGGCTACACCTTC.